Each of the 11 T cell receptor beta chains below was sequenced from the same sample in a study of PD-1 blockade in classical Hodgkin lymphoma. Libraries were prepared by immunoSEQ multiplex PCR; TCRdb keeps only in-frame clonotypes and omits some of them. This sample carries thousands of clones, less than 55% of them seen once, and the ten largest clones take about 16%. With no exception, relapse followed autologous stem cell transplantation in all patients, and brentuximab vedotin exposure varied. Applied to thawed PBMCs, magnetic negative selection was the method used to isolate CD8+ T cells. The sample here was CD8+ T cells from blood, taken at baseline. Receptors originate from a human donor with classical Hodgkin lymphoma.

V gene TRBV7-3 combines with J gene TRBJ2-7; 7 bases match TRBD2. Germline V gene lookup returns CDR1 SGHTA and CDR2 FQGTGA. Trimming cost V 5 bases and J 4 bases; bases outside gene matches: 11. The CDR3 loop spans 15 amino acids. DNA of the CDR3: TGTGCCAGCAGCCTTGGCAAAGGGGAGGGGTACGAGCAGTACTTC. Its protein product is CASSLGKGEGYEQYF.

This clone has just one count. The chain is built from TRBV7-8 and TRBJ2-2; D uncertain. Germline lookup yields CDR1 SGHVS and CDR2 FQNEAQ. This CDR3 has 12 residues. Trimming left V 7 bases short and J 5 bases short, with 8 bases between. Here the CDR3 DNA reads TGTGCCAGCACCGTCGTAACCGGGGAGCTGTTTTTT. Translation: CASTVVTGELFF.

The chain uses TRBV4-2 and TRBJ2-1; 7 bases align to TRBD2. This CDR3 spans 15 amino acids. V trimming: 4 bases; J trimming: 2 bases; junction bases outside the gene matches: 5. Germline V CDR1 and CDR2: LGHNA, YNFKEQ. This CDR3 reads CASSPGREPYNEQFF. In DNA form, the CDR3 reads TGTGCCAGCAGCCCAGGGAGGGAGCCCTACAATGAGCAGTTCTTC.

V usage is TRBV2 and J usage is TRBJ2-1; D is tentatively TRBD1 or TRBD2 (6 bases each). Germline CDR1 reads SNHLY; CDR2 reads FYNNEI. V was clipped by 6 bases and J by 0 bases, with 12 bases between them. The CDR3 spans 15 residues. The CDR3 coding sequence is TGTGCCAGCAGGGGGGGCCCAAGCTCCTACAATGAGCAGTTCTTC. This translates into CASRGGPSSYNEQFF.

CDR3 coding DNA: TGTGCCAGCACCGAGTCTGGGGGACGCTTCGACGAGCAGTACTTC. The encoded protein is CASTESGGRFDEQYF. The chain combines TRBV2 with TRBJ2-7; the D gene could be TRBD1 or TRBD2 (5 bases each). CDR1 is SNHLY, CDR2 FYNNEI, per germline. V was cut by 7 bases and J by 5 bases, with 21 bases left in between. CDR3 length: 15 residues.

This clone was seen more than once but under ten times. The chain links TRBV28 to TRBJ1-2, with D possibly being TRBD1 (5 bases). CDR3 length equals 13 residues. In germline, CDR1 is MDHEN, CDR2 SYDVKM. The germline V and J ends were trimmed by 5 bases and 6 bases, with 13 bases remaining between them. CDR3 amino acids: CASSPQDSHGYTF. For the CDR3, the DNA is TGTGCCAGCAGTCCACAGGATTCCCATGGCTACACCTTC.

This chain joins TRBV7-8 and TRBJ1-6; 7 bases line up with TRBD1. The CDR3 is 15 residues long. Germline assignment: CDR1 SGHVS and CDR2 FQNEAQ. The ends lost 4 bases at V and 9 bases at J; junction bases unmatched: 9. The CDR3 here is CASSSRTGIGSPLHF. CDR3 in DNA: TGTGCCAGCAGCTCCCGGACAGGAATAGGTTCACCCCTCCACTTT.

The V and J genes are TRBV10-1 and TRBJ1-2; D not resolved. Germline lookup yields CDR1 WNHNN and CDR2 SYGVQD (reference sequence). This CDR3 contains 12 residues. The germline V and J ends were trimmed by 5 bases and 4 bases, with 8 bases remaining between them. The CDR3 DNA reads TGCGCCAGCAGTCGAAAGACCTATGGCTACACCTTC. Protein: CASSRKTYGYTF.

This clone has a handful of counts. The chain carries TRBV11-3 and TRBJ2-2, with 7 bases identical to TRBD1. The trim removed 4 bases at V and 2 bases at J, leaving 4 bases unmatched. This CDR3 has 15 residues. The V gene's germline CDR1 is SGHNT and CDR2 YENEEA. CDR3 amino acids: CASSSRDSNTGELFF. The CDR3 region has the DNA TGTGCCAGCAGCTCCCGGGACAGCAACACCGGGGAGCTGTTTTTT.

This chain links TRBV11-2 with TRBJ2-7, with D perhaps being TRBD1 or TRBD2 (5 bases each). V lost 1 base and J 2 bases, leaving 12 bases between the germline ends. Germline lookup yields CDR1 SGHAT and CDR2 FQNNGV. The CDR3 consists of 15 residues. The CDR3 reads CASSLVSGPAYEQYF. The CDR3 region has the DNA TGTGCCAGCAGCTTAGTGTCGGGACCGGCCTACGAGCAGTACTTC.

The gene calls are TRBV10-3 and TRBJ1-1; the D is unclear. The ends were cut back, 5 bases at V and 1 base at J, with 5 bases in the middle. The germline gives CDR1 ENHRY, CDR2 SYGVKD. CDR3 size: 12 residues. The CDR3 DNA reads TGTGCCATCAGTACGGGGAACACTGAAGCTTTCTTT. Protein sequence: CAISTGNTEAFF.